What follows describes a single T cell receptor beta chain. The target antigen is unknown. Peripheral blood genomic DNA, not sorted cells or RNA, was the template. The CDR3 is made up of 15 amino acids. Germline-derived CDR1 and CDR2 are LNHDA and SQIVND (reference sequence). V lost 0 bases to trimming and J lost 6 bases, with 15 bases between them. This record comes from a study of T cell repertoires in aging, cancer and after chemotherapy. Across the study: The full dataset contained 8.5 million to 10 million TCR reads.

Findings and limits, study-wide: Healthy donors lost TCR diversity with age mainly through richness, cancer patients through richness and evenness.

A mixed TRB-A/B primer pool amplified rearranged TRB by multiplex touch-down PCR. MiXCR, applied by TCRdb to the multiplex PCR reads, yields one record per CDR3 protein. The sample includes 10,000 to 12,000 distinct CDR3 sequences, approximately 30% of them seen just once. This sequence joins TRBV19 and TRBJ2-7; weak D call: TRBD1 (6 bases). What was sequenced was blood. The TCR comes from a human donor in good health. The CDR3 loop reads CASSIEGAWRGEQYF. In nucleotides, the CDR3 is TGTGCCAGTAGTATAGAGGGGGCGTGGAGAGGCGAGCAGTACTTC.